These 28 T cell receptor beta chains share one sample of origin, sequenced in a study of blood T cell repertoires in COVID-19. Generated by immunoSEQ multiplex PCR, the TCRdb table keeps only in-frame clones and is missing some. This table holds 270,000 or so clones, 84% found once. The specimen was peripheral blood. The source of these receptors is a human donor in a cohort sampled during active COVID-19.

The chain recombines TRBV28 with TRBJ2-2; 9 bases line up with TRBD2. This CDR3 region has 15 residues. Per the germline V gene, CDR1 is MDHEN and CDR2 is SYDVKM. Losses at the gene ends were 6 bases for V and 8 bases for J; bases not matched to a gene: 10. The CDR3 loop is CASSPTYSGRGELFF. The CDR3 DNA reads TGTGCCAGCAGCCCAACTTATAGCGGGAGAGGGGAGCTGTTTTTT.

In the case of this clone: Relative to the germline gene, one junction end is altered; a read error may explain this. The chain has TRBV6-1 and TRBJ1-2, with D tentatively TRBD1 (5 bases). This CDR3 is built from 17 residues. Germline values: CDR1 MNHNS, CDR2 SASEGT. The CDR3: CASTEQAAQVANYGYTF. CDR3 nucleotide sequence: TGTGCCAGCACTGAACAGGCCGCACAAGTCGCCAACTATGGCTACACCTTC.

The V and J genes are TRBV28 and TRBJ1-6, with a possible D match to TRBD1 (5 bases). CDR1 and CDR2 (germline): MDHEN, SYDVKM. The CDR3 has 15 residues. V lost 7 bases, J lost 13 bases, and 23 bases lay in between. The CDR3 nucleotides read TGTGCCAGCACCCCCTCACAGGCTTTAATGGTGCCCCTCCACTTT. Protein product: CASTPSQALMVPLHF. Complete variable domain (other parts from reference TRBV28 and TRBJ1-6): DVKVTQSSRYLVKRTGEKVFLECVQDMDHENMFWYRQDPGLGLRLIYFSYDVKMKEKGDIPEGYSVSREKKERFSLILESASTNQTSMYLCASTPSQALMVPLHFGNGTRLTVT.

The chain is built from TRBV15 and TRBJ2-7, with D possibly TRBD1 on 5 matching bases. Trimming pared 0 bases from V and 6 bases from J, leaving 12 bases between. Germline values: CDR1 LNHNV, CDR2 YYDKDF (reference sequence). The CDR3 length is 14 residues. In DNA, the CDR3 is TGTGCCACCAGCAGAGATCTGGGGCAGACCGAGCAGTACTTC. The encoded protein is CATSRDLGQTEQYF.

The chain has TRBV29-1 and TRBJ2-5, with 7 bases lining up with TRBD1. The V gene's germline CDR1 is SQVTM and CDR2 ANQGSEA. The CDR3 is 13 residues long. Unmatched junction bases numbered 3, after V lost 4 bases and J lost 1 base. The CDR3 DNA sequence: TGCAGCGTTGGGGGACAGACCCAAGAGACCCAGTACTTC. This encodes CSVGGQTQETQYF.

The V and J genes are TRBV7-2 and TRBJ2-4, with 14 bases fitting TRBD2. This CDR3 has 17 residues. J lost 9 bases, V lost 2 bases, and 9 bases had no gene match. Germline V gives CDR1 SGHTA, CDR2 FQGNSA. CDR3 DNA sequence: TGTGCCAGCAGCTTAAGGGGGACTAGCGGGAGTCGGGGCATTCAGTACTTC. It is translated as CASSLRGTSGSRGIQYF.

V is TRBV18 and J is TRBJ2-1; tentatively, D is TRBD1 (6 bases). V shed 3 bases and J shed 4 bases, with 13 bases lying between them. There are 15 residues in the CDR3. From germline, CDR1 is KGHSH and CDR2 LQKENI. CDR3 nucleotide sequence: TGTGCCAGCTCACCGAGGGACATTCTTTACAATGAGCAGTTCTTC. Its translation: CASSPRDILYNEQFF.

This sequence joins TRBV9 and TRBJ2-5; 8 bases line up with TRBD2. CDR1 is SGDLS, CDR2 YYNGEE, per germline. This CDR3 spans 14 amino acids. Trimming cost V 3 bases and J 5 bases; bases outside gene matches: 6. In nucleotides, the CDR3 is TGTGCCAGCAGCGCCGGACTAGCCTGGGAGACCCAGTACTTC. Residues: CASSAGLAWETQYF.

V and J are TRBV19 and TRBJ2-4; TRBD2 matches at 7 bases. With 4 bases clipped from V and 0 bases from J, the junction kept 12 bases outside the gene matches. Germline CDR1 LNHDA, CDR2 SQIVND (reference sequence). CDR3 length: 18 residues. The DNA of the CDR3 is TGTGCCAGTAGTAAGACCTTCCTAGCGGAAGTAGCCAAAAACATTCAGTACTTC. It yields the protein CASSKTFLAEVAKNIQYF.

The chain carries TRBV6-5 and TRBJ1-6; TRBD1 agrees at 7 bases. Trimming took 6 bases from V and 7 from J; bases not matched to a gene: 6. The germline CDR1 and CDR2 sequences are MNHEY and SVGAGI. The CDR3 is 14 residues long. The CDR3 sequence is CASRSGTANSPLHF. The CDR3 nucleotides read TGTGCCAGCAGATCCGGGACAGCGAATTCACCCCTCCACTTT.

CDR3 coding DNA: TGTGCCAGCAGTTTACGCCGGACTAGCGGGAGGGCCGAGTCCGGGGAGCTGTTTTTT. This codes for CASSLRRTSGRAESGELFF. The chain carries TRBV27 and TRBJ2-2; the match to TRBD2 covers 15 bases. Germline CDR1 MNHEY, CDR2 SMNVEV (reference sequence). With V trimmed by 2 bases and J by 6 bases, 10 bases remained unmatched. CDR3 length equals 19 residues.

This chain joins TRBV7-9 and TRBJ2-1, with 14 bases that match TRBD2. In germline, CDR1 is SEHNR, CDR2 FQNEAQ (reference sequence). J gave up 9 bases and V 3 bases, and 13 bases lay outside the gene matches. The CDR3 is 18 residues long. DNA for the CDR3: TGTGCCAGCAGCTTCGAGATCTTGACTAGCGGGAGGGCCAGTGAGCAGTTCTTC. Translated: CASSFEILTSGRASEQFF.

V and J are TRBV19 and TRBJ2-3; 8 nucleotides line up with TRBD1. This CDR3 contains 15 residues. Germline V gene lookup returns CDR1 LNHDA and CDR2 SQIVND (reference sequence). V gave up 5 bases and J gave up 3 bases; unmatched junction bases: 7. The DNA for the CDR3 is TGTGCCAGTAGTCACAGGGGGGTAGGTACAGATACGCAGTATTTT. Translated, it gives CASSHRGVGTDTQYF. The full variable domain, in which reference TRBV19 and TRBJ2-3 provide the parts outside the CDR3, is DGGITQSPKYLFRKEGQNVTLSCEQNLNHDAMYWYRQDPGQGLRLIYYSQIVNDFQKGDIAEGYSVSREKKESFPLTVTSAQKNPTAFYLCASSHRGVGTDTQYFGPGTRLTVL.

The gene calls are TRBV6-5 and TRBJ1-2; 8 bases are shared with TRBD1. Germline CDR1 is MNHEY and CDR2 is SVGAGI. CDR3 length equals 16 residues. J gave up 8 bases and V 1 base, and 12 bases lay outside the gene matches. CDR3 loop: CASSYLGQEPYGGYTF. The CDR3 coding sequence is TGTGCCAGCAGTTACTTGGGACAGGAACCCTATGGCGGCTACACCTTC.

The V and J genes are TRBV21-1 and TRBJ2-2; TRBD1 is the table's D call and was not checked against the DNA. TRBV21-1 is shown as a pseudogene. The CDR3 consists of 18 residues. The CDR3 bases are TGTGCCAGCAGCATCATCCCCGGGACAGGGGGCGACACCGGGGAGCTGTTTTTT. It yields the protein CASSIIPGTGGDTGELFF.

The chain employs TRBV9 and TRBJ2-1; TRBD2 is a possible D gene (5 bases). The CDR3 length is 15 residues. CDR1 and CDR2 (germline): SGDLS, YYNGEE. V was clipped by 0 bases and J by 0 bases, with 7 bases between them. The CDR3 nucleotides are TGTGCCAGCAGCGTAGCGGGGAACTCCTACAATGAGCAGTTCTTC. Translated, it gives CASSVAGNSYNEQFF. The whole variable domain, filled in from reference TRBV9 and TRBJ2-1, reads DSGVTQTPKHLITATGQRVTLRCSPRSGDLSVYWYQQSLDQGLQFLIQYYNGEERAKGNILERFSAQQFPDLHSELNLSSLELGDSALYFCASSVAGNSYNEQFFGPGTRLTVL.

V gene TRBV5-1 combines with J gene TRBJ2-3; D call uncertain. The germline V gene has CDR1 SGHRS and CDR2 YFSETQ. V was cut by 5 bases and J by 6 bases, with 13 bases left in between. CDR3 length equals 13 residues. Here the CDR3 DNA reads TGCGCCAGCAGACTAACCCACCAGGATACGCAGTATTTT. Translation: CASRLTHQDTQYF.

The rearrangement uses TRBV9 and TRBJ2-1; D possibly corresponds to TRBD2 (5 bases). The germline V gene encodes CDR1 SGDLS and CDR2 YYNGEE. The CDR3 extends over 15 amino acids. Trimming pared 4 bases from V and 0 bases from J, leaving 11 bases between. The CDR3 sequence: CASSLRTDSYNEQFF. DNA of the CDR3: TGTGCCAGCAGCTTAAGGACTGACTCCTACAATGAGCAGTTCTTC.

In its sample, this clone was seen a few times. The chain recombines TRBV7-3 with TRBJ2-1; 14 bases are a match to TRBD2. Trimming cost V 2 bases and J 0 bases; bases outside gene matches: 9. The germline V gene has CDR1 SGHTA and CDR2 FQGTGA. This CDR3 spans 20 amino acids. The CDR3 loop is CASSLSGTSGSGNSYNEQFF. The CDR3 DNA reads TGTGCCAGCAGCTTATCCGGGACTAGCGGGAGTGGTAACTCCTACAATGAGCAGTTCTTC.

This clone has a handful of counts. The genes are TRBV4-1 and TRBJ2-7; a weak D match, TRBD1 (6 bases). The germline V and J ends were trimmed by 0 bases and 4 bases, with 16 bases remaining between them. CDR3 size: 16 residues. Germline values: CDR1 MGHRA, CDR2 YSYEKL. CDR3 DNA: TGCGCCAGCAGCCAAGATCCAGCAGGGGCGAGATACGAGCAGTACTTC. This codes for CASSQDPAGARYEQYF.

This clone was counted once. The chain has TRBV4-2 and TRBJ1-2; D gene uncertain. Per germline, CDR1 LGHNA and CDR2 YNFKEQ. This CDR3 has 15 residues. V lost 0 bases, J lost 4 bases, and 12 bases lay in between. The CDR3 sequence is CASSQDREGIYGYTF. Written as DNA, the CDR3 is TGTGCCAGCAGCCAAGATCGGGAAGGGATCTATGGCTACACCTTC.

V usage is TRBV5-1 and J usage is TRBJ1-3; TRBD1 is a possible D gene (6 bases). Germline V lookup: CDR1 SGHRS, CDR2 YFSETQ. Deletions cut 0 bases from V and 0 bases from J, with 10 bases between. The CDR3 has 16 amino acids. CDR3 in amino acids: CASSLGDNFSGNTIYF. CDR3 nucleotides: TGCGCCAGCAGCTTGGGGGACAACTTCTCTGGAAACACCATATATTTT.

This clone came up a few times. The chain joins TRBV7-9 to TRBJ1-5; no reliable D call. CDR3 length: 15 residues. V lost 3 bases, J lost 2 bases, and 11 bases lay in between. Germline CDR1 and CDR2: SEHNR and FQNEAQ (reference sequence). The CDR3 region is CASSFGFGGNQPQHF. CDR3 DNA sequence: TGTGCCAGCAGCTTCGGTTTCGGGGGCAATCAGCCCCAGCATTTT.

This clone was picked up one time. The chain has TRBV12-3 or TRBV12-4 and TRBJ2-1, with a tentative D call TRBD1 (6 bases). With 6 bases removed from V and 8 bases from J, the gap between germline ends came to 14 bases. The CDR3 is 13 residues long. As DNA, the CDR3 is TGTGCCAGCAGGCTACAGGGTCTCGATGAGCAGTTCTTC. It translates to CASRLQGLDEQFF.

The J gene is TRBJ1-3, the V gene TRBV2; D unclear. The V gene's germline CDR1 is SNHLY and CDR2 FYNNEI. This CDR3 has 14 residues. The ends were cut back, 5 bases at V and 0 bases at J, with 8 bases in the middle. CDR3 in amino acids: CASSIRDSGNTIYF. The CDR3 DNA reads as TGTGCCAGCAGTATCCGGGACTCTGGAAACACCATATATTTT.

The CDR3 loop is CASSTPWDTGSPLHF. The CDR3 DNA sequence: TGTGCCAGCAGCACGCCCTGGGACACCGGTTCACCCCTCCACTTT. The chain links TRBV28 to TRBJ1-6; D perhaps matches TRBD1 (6 bases). The germline gives CDR1 MDHEN, CDR2 SYDVKM. V shed 6 bases and J shed 9 bases, with 18 bases lying between them. The CDR3 runs 15 residues.

The table lists this clone with a few counts. J is TRBJ1-2 and V is TRBV5-6, with unresolved D. Germline V gene sequence: CDR1 SGHDT, CDR2 YYEEEE. Trimming left V 0 bases short and J 6 bases short, with 12 bases between. The CDR3 contains 14 residues. The CDR3 spells CASSLGGSINGYTF. The CDR3 nucleotides are TGTGCCAGCAGCTTGGGAGGGTCCATAAATGGCTACACCTTC.

The sample holds one count of this clone. The chain is built from TRBV18 and TRBJ2-3; TRBD1 matches at 8 bases. The CDR3 runs 13 residues. The V segment lost 3 bases and the J segment 4 bases; nucleotides outside the gene matches: 0. CDR1 is KGHSH and CDR2 is LQKENI in the germline V gene. The CDR3 sequence is CASSPGQADTQYF. The CDR3 DNA follows: TGTGCCAGCTCACCGGGACAGGCAGATACGCAGTATTTT.